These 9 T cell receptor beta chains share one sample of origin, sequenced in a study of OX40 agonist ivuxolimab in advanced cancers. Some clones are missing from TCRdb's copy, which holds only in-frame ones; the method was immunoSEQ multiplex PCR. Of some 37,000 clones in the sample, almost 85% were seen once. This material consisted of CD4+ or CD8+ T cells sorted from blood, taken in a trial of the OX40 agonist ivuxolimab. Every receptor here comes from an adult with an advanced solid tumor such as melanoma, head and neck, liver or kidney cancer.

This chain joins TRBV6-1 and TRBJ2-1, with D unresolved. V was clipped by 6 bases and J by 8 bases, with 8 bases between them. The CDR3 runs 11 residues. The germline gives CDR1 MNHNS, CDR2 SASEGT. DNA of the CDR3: TGTGCCAGCAGAGGGATCCATGAGCAGTTCTTC. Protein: CASRGIHEQFF.

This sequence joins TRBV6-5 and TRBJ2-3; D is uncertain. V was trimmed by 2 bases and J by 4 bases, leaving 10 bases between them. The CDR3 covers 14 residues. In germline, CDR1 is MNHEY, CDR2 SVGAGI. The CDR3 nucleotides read TGTGCCAGCAGTTACACCCCGGTGTCAGATACGCAGTATTTT. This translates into CASSYTPVSDTQYF.

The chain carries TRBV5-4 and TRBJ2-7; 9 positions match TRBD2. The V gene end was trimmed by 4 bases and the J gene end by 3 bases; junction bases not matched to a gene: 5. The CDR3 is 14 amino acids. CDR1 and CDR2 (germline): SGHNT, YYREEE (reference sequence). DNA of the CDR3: TGTGCCAGCAGCCCAAGGACTAGCGTCTACGAGCAGTACTTC. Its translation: CASSPRTSVYEQYF. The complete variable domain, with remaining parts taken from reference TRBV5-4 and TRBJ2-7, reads ETGVTQSPTHLIKTRGQQVTLRCSSQSGHNTVSWYQQALGQGPQFIFQYYREEENGRGNFPPRFSGLQFPNYSSELNVNALELDDSALYLCASSPRTSVYEQYFGPGTRLTVT.

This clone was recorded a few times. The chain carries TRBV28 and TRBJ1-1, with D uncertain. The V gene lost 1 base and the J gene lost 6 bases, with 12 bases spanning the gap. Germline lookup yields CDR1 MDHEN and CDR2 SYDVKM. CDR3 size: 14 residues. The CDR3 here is CASSLSRIQAEAFF. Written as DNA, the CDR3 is TGTGCCAGCAGTTTATCAAGGATTCAGGCTGAAGCTTTCTTT.

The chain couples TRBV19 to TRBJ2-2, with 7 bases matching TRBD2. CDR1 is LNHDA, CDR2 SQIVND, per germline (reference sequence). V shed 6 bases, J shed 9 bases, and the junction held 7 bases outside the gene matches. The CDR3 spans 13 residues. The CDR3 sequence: CASSPSGLRELFF. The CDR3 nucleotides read TGTGCCAGTAGCCCTAGCGGCCTGCGGGAGCTGTTTTTT. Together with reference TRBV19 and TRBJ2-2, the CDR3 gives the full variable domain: DGGITQSPKYLFRKEGQNVTLSCEQNLNHDAMYWYRQDPGQGLRLIYYSQIVNDFQKGDIAEGYSVSREKKESFPLTVTSAQKNPTAFYLCASSPSGLRELFFGEGSRLTVL.

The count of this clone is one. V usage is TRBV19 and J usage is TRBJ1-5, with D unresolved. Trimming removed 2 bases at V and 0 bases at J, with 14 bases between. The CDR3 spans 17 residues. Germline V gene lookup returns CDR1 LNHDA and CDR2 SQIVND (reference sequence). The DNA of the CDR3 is TGTGCCAGTAGTATAAGGTTAGGGAGGGATAGCAATCAGCCCCAGCATTTT. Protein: CASSIRLGRDSNQPQHF.

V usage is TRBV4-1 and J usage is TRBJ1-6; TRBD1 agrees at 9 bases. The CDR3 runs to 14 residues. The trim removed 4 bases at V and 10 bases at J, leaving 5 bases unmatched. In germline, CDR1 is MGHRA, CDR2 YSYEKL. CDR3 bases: TGCGCCAGCAGCCCTGGACAGGGGAGCTCACCCCTCCACTTT. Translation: CASSPGQGSSPLHF.

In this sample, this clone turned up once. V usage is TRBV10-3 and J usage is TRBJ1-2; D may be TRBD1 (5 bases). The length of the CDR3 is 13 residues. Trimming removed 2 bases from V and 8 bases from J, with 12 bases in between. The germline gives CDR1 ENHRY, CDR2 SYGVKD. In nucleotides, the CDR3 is TGTGCCATCAGTGAGGGGACGAATAGGGGCTACACCTTC. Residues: CAISEGTNRGYTF.

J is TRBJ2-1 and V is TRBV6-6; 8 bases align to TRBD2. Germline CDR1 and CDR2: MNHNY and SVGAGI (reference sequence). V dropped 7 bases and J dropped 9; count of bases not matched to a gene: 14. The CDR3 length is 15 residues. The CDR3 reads CASTPGGAGRGEQFF. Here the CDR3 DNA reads TGTGCCAGCACCCCCGGAGGGGCCGGGAGGGGTGAGCAGTTCTTC.